This T cell receptor (beta chain) was obtained from a study of control samples from healthy donors and cancer patients. CDR3 length: 15 residues. Germline loops: CDR1 MNHNY, CDR2 SVGAGI (reference sequence). After removal of 6 bases from V and 2 bases from J, the junction contained 8 bases not matched to a gene. Sequencing used immunoSEQ multiplex PCR; TCRdb keeps in-frame clones, though not all of them. This table holds roughly 88,000 clones, over 85% found once. The source material was blood. The chain is built from TRBV6-6 and TRBJ2-7; 9 positions agree with TRBD1. This clonotype was sampled from a man aged 18 to 29 in good health. In DNA form, the CDR3 reads TGTGCCAGCAGAAGCGACGGGGACAGGGCCTACGAGCAGTACTTC. Its protein product is CASRSDGDRAYEQYF.